What follows are 11 T cell receptor beta chains derived from one specimen sequenced in a study of early T cells in non-severe SARS-CoV-2 infection. TCRdb reprocessed the 5' RACE reads with MiXCR, giving one entry per CDR3 protein. This sample has roughly 24,000 distinct CDR3 sequences, with more than 3.5% found just once. Sequencing input: whole blood. The receptors were gathered from an adult who was a healthcare worker with PCR-confirmed SARS-CoV-2 infection or an uninfected control (not recorded which).

The chain couples TRBV20-1 to TRBJ2-3, with 11 bases aligning to TRBD2. This CDR3 has 16 amino acids. Trimming removed 3 bases from V and 2 bases from J; junction bases left unmatched: 7. Germline V gene lookup returns CDR1 DFQATT and CDR2 SNEGSKA (reference sequence). The CDR3 protein is CSARLLAGGFTDTQYF. In DNA, the CDR3 is TGCAGTGCTAGGTTGCTAGCGGGGGGCTTCACAGATACGCAGTATTTT.

This clonotype was detected only a few times. V gene TRBV7-2 combines with J gene TRBJ1-1; tentative D call: TRBD1 (5 bases). There are 15 residues in the CDR3. V was cut by 3 bases and J by 1 base, with 12 bases left in between. Germline V lookup: CDR1 SGHTA, CDR2 FQGNSA. The DNA for the CDR3 is TGTGCCAGCAGCTTTACCGGGACGGGGAACACTGAAGCTTTCTTT. Protein: CASSFTGTGNTEAFF.

This clonotype is categorized as medium-sized. This rearrangement joins TRBV28 to TRBJ2-7; the D is unclear. V was cut by 3 bases and J by 6 bases, with 18 bases left in between. The length of the CDR3 is 15 residues. CDR1 is MDHEN, CDR2 SYDVKM, per germline. CDR3 bases: TGTGCCAGCAGTTTGGGCGGTTCGAGTCTCGGCGAGCAGTACTTC. Residues: CASSLGGSSLGEQYF.

The table lists this clonotype with many counts. This rearrangement joins TRBV30 to TRBJ1-1; D is perhaps TRBD1 (5 bases). V was cut by 7 bases and J by 6 bases, with 15 bases left in between. CDR3 length equals 12 residues. Germline lookup yields CDR1 GTSNPN and CDR2 SVGIG (reference sequence). The CDR3 protein is CALTGSGPEAFF. The CDR3 DNA is TGTGCCTTGACTGGGTCAGGGCCTGAAGCTTTCTTT.

This clonotype was counted a few times. The gene calls are TRBV19 and TRBJ1-1; D not resolved. The CDR3 has 11 amino acids. In germline, CDR1 is LNHDA, CDR2 SQIVND (reference sequence). The V end lost 7 bases, the J end lost 7 bases, and 10 bases lay between the germline ends. CDR3 in DNA: TGTGCCAGTAAGGGAGCTAATGAAGCTTTCTTT. Translating it yields CASKGANEAFF. Using reference TRBV19 and TRBJ1-1 for the parts outside the CDR3, the full variable domain is DGGITQSPKYLFRKEGQNVTLSCEQNLNHDAMYWYRQDPGQGLRLIYYSQIVNDFQKGDIAEGYSVSREKKESFPLTVTSAQKNPTAFYLCASKGANEAFFGQGTRLTVV.

This clonotype was counted only a few times. This chain joins TRBV15 and TRBJ2-3, with D maybe TRBD2 (6 bases). CDR1 is LNHNV and CDR2 is YYDKDF in the germline V gene (reference sequence). CDR3 length: 15 residues. V dropped 1 base and J dropped 1 base, with 9 bases sitting between them. In nucleotides, the CDR3 is TGTGCCACCAGCAGAGGACCGGGAGGCACAGATACGCAGTATTTT. Amino acid sequence: CATSRGPGGTDTQYF.

The table lists this clonotype with many counts. The chain joins TRBV11-2 to TRBJ2-2, with 13 nucleotides matching TRBD2. CDR3 size: 15 residues. Germline V lookup: CDR1 SGHAT, CDR2 FQNNGV. After removal of 2 bases from V and 13 bases from J, the junction contained 7 bases not matched to a gene. In DNA, the CDR3 is TGTGCCAGCAGCTTAAACGGACTAGCGGGGGCCACGCTGTTTTTT. This sequence encodes CASSLNGLAGATLFF.

This clonotype was observed at least ten times. The V gene is TRBV29-1, the J gene TRBJ2-3, with D possibly TRBD2 on 6 matching bases. Trimming removed 5 bases from V and 12 bases from J, with 12 bases in between. Germline-derived CDR1 and CDR2 are SQVTM and ANQGSEA. The CDR3 consists of 10 residues. DNA for the CDR3: TGCAGCGTTCGCGGGGAGGATCAGTATTTT. Protein sequence: CSVRGEDQYF.

This clonotype was recorded at least ten times. The V call is TRBV19, the J call TRBJ1-3; D remains unclear. V dropped 3 bases and J dropped 2 bases, with 5 bases sitting between them. The CDR3 sequence is 13 residues long. Germline V CDR1 and CDR2: LNHDA, SQIVND (reference sequence). As DNA, the CDR3 is TGTGCCAGTAGTATTGAGCCTGGAAACACCATATATTTT. Amino acid sequence: CASSIEPGNTIYF.

This clonotype was detected many times. The V and J genes are TRBV29-1 and TRBJ2-1, with 7 bases fitting TRBD2. The ends lost 3 bases at V and 5 bases at J; junction bases unmatched: 16. This CDR3 has 17 residues. In germline, CDR1 is SQVTM, CDR2 ANQGSEA. CDR3 nucleotide sequence: TGCAGCGTTGATAAGCGGGGCGGCACCCAAAACAACAATGAGCAGTTCTTC. Residues: CSVDKRGGTQNNNEQFF.

This clonotype was counted ten times or more. The chain combines TRBV19 with TRBJ1-5; TRBD1 agrees at 8 bases. V trimming: 5 bases; J trimming: 4 bases; junction bases outside the gene matches: 10. The CDR3 runs 16 residues. Germline CDR1 is LNHDA and CDR2 is SQIVND (reference sequence). CDR3 sequence: CASSLIGQGGNQPQHF. As DNA, the CDR3 is TGTGCCAGTAGTCTCATCGGACAGGGTGGGAATCAGCCCCAGCATTTT.